The text below deals with one TCR beta chain. What antigen it recognizes has not been identified. Nothing much larger sits one base from this clone, and base qualities are not available. This record comes from a study of blood T cell repertoires in COVID-19 (dated by TCRdb to the early 2020s). For the wider study: Collaborator samples came from the United States, Italy and Spain and covered acute and convalescent phases of COVID-19. The material from the prospective study consisted of cDNA or gDNA derived from T cells, B-cell-depleted T cells, or PBMCs. The repertoires were released in a freely available public database meant as a resource for research on the immune response to SARS-CoV-2. The sample metadata nearly always contained a de-identified subject ID, COVID-19 status, age in years and sex. The samples were drawn from two sources: the first 160 participants of the ongoing ImmuneRACE study, and some 1,300 subjects contributed by 6 global collaborators. Deeply sampled blood TCRbeta repertoires from subjects exposed to, actively infected with, or recovered from COVID-19 were included in the dataset. HLA class I and class II types, where available, came from metadata supplied by the sample provider rather than from assay-based typing.

Collaborating institutions collected whole blood in K2EDTA tubes following their own protocols. For TCRbeta analysis, collaborators shipped samples in one of three forms: frozen whole blood, isolated PBMCs, or DNA extracted from either of those sample types. Study-wide conclusions, independent of this receptor: How much clinical and demographic metadata was included differed by source and by participant, and the metadata was provided uncurated.

Taken from cysteine to phenylalanine, the CDR3 has 11 residues. Only CDR3 DNA is held: 33 bases, read in frame from base 1. V ends up 9 bases short and J 11 bases short, with an unmatched junction base count of 7. In the germline V gene (reference sequence), CDR1 corresponds to MNHEY and CDR2 to SMNVEV. TCRbeta CDR3 regions were amplified from genomic DNA by means of the immunoSEQ Assay, a bias-controlled multiplex PCR. Under the source paper's analysis protocol: Within the assay, amplification of reference gene primers was used to estimate how many nucleated cells each sample contained. To quantify the absolute abundance of each unique TCRbeta CDR3 rearrangement, sequence reads were collapsed and filtered. Productive Simpson clonality was computed per sample as the square root of Simpson's diversity index over productive rearrangements. TCRdb took over this immuneACCESS table, retaining in-frame rearrangements with V and J assigned. Such tables are incomplete; in checked studies, under half of the missing clones stem from an unresolved V gene, and the remainder is unexplained. The V and J calls and the clone size are those of that table, but D and trimming were determined from the DNA. Counted in this sample were about 37,000 clones; 70% to 90% of them appeared once. Clones ranked in the top ten supply roughly 44% of the sample.

The sequence links TRBV27 to TRBJ2-4; 7 of the junction bases match TRBD1. Sequencing was performed on peripheral blood. This receptor was identified in a human donor in a cohort sampled during active COVID-19. CDR3 sequence: CASRTGPFQYF. The sequenced DNA is TGTGCCAGTCGGACAGGCCCCTTTCAGTACTTC.